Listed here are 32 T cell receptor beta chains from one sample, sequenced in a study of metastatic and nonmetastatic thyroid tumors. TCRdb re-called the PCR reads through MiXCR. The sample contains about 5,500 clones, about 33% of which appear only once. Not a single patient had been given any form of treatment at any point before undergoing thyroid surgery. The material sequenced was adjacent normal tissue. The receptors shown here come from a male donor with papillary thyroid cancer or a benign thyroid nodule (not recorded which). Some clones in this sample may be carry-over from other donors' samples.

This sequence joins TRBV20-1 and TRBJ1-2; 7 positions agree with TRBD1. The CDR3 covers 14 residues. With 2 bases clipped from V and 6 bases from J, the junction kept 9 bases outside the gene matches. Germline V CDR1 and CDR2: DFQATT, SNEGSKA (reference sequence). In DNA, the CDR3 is TGCAGTGCTAGACCGTGGCAGGGGGGCGATGGCTACACCTTC. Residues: CSARPWQGGDGYTF.

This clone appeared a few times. The CDR3 protein is CASSFNRDEQYF. CDR3 DNA sequence: TGTGCCAGCAGTTTTAACAGGGACGAGCAGTACTTC. The chain has TRBV28 and TRBJ2-7, with D tentatively TRBD1 (6 bases). The CDR3 contains 12 residues. V was trimmed by 3 bases and J by 5 bases, leaving 8 bases between them. Germline CDR1 and CDR2: MDHEN and SYDVKM.

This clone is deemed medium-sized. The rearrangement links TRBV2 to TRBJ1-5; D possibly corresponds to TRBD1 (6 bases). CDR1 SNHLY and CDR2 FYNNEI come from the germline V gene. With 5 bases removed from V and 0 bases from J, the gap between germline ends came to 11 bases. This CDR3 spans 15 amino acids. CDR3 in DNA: TGTGCCAGCAGTCCACAGGGATATAGCAATCAGCCCCAGCATTTT. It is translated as CASSPQGYSNQPQHF.

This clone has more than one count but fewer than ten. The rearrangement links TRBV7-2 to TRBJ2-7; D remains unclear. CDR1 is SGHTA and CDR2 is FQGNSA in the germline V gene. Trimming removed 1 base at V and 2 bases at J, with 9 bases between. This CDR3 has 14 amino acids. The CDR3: CASSLGPSAYEQYF. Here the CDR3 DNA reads TGTGCCAGCAGCTTAGGTCCCAGCGCCTACGAGCAGTACTTC.

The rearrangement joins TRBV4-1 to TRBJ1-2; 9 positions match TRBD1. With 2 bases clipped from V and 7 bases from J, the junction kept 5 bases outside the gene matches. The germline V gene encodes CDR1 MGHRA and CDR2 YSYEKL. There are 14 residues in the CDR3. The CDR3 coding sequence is TGCGCCAGCAGCCAACTGGACAGGGGAGGTGGCTACACCTTC. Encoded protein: CASSQLDRGGGYTF.

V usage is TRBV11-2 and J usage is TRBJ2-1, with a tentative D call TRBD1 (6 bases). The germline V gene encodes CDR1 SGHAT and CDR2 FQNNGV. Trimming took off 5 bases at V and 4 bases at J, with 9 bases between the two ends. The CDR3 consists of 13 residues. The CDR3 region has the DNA TGTGCCAGCAGCCGACAGGCGTACAATGAGCAGTTCTTC. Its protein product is CASSRQAYNEQFF.

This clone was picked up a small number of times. CDR3 in DNA: TGTGCCAGCAGTCCGCTAGCGGGTAACTACAATGAGCAGTTCTTC. Protein product: CASSPLAGNYNEQFF. This chain uses TRBV27 with TRBJ2-1; 8 bases are shared with TRBD2. This CDR3 region has 15 residues. Trimming removed 5 bases from V and 3 bases from J; junction bases left unmatched: 6. Germline CDR1 reads MNHEY; CDR2 reads SMNVEV (reference sequence).

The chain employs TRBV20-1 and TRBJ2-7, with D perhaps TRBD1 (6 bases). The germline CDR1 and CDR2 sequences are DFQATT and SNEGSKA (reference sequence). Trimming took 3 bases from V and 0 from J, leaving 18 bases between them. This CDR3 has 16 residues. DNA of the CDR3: TGCAGTGCTAGGGGTTCGACAGGTTCCCTCTCCTACGAGCAGTACTTC. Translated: CSARGSTGSLSYEQYF.

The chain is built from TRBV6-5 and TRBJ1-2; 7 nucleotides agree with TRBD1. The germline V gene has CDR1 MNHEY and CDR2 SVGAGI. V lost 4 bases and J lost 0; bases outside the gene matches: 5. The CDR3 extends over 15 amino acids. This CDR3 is CASSSDRVPNYGYTF. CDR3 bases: TGTGCCAGCAGTTCCGACAGGGTTCCTAACTATGGCTACACCTTC.

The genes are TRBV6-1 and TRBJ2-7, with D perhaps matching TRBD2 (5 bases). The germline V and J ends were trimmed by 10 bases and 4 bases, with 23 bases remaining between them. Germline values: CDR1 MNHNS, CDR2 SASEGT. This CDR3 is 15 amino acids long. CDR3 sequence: CAITRSWGWTYEQYF. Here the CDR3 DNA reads TGTGCCATCACACGGTCCTGGGGATGGACTTACGAGCAGTACTTC.

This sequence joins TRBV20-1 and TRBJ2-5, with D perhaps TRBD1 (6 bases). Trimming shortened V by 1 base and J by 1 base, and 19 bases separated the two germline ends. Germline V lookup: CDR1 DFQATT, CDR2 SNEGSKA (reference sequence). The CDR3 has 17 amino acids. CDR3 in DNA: TGCAGTGCTAGAGGGGGTTTGGGGGACACCATCCAAGAGACCCAGTACTTC. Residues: CSARGGLGDTIQETQYF.

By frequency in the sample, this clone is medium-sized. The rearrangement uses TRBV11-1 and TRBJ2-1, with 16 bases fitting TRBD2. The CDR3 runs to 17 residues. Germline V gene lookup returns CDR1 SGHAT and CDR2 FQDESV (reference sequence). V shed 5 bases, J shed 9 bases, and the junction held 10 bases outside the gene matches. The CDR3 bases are TGTGCCAGCAGCCAGGGACTAGCGGGGGGGCCGGGTGGTGAGCAGTTCTTC. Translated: CASSQGLAGGPGGEQFF.

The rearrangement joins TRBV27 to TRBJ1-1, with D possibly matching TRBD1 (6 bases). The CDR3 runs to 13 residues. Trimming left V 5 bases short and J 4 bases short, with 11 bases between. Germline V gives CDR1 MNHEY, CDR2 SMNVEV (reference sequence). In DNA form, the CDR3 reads TGTGCCAGCAGTGAGGGACACTTCACTGAAGCTTTCTTT. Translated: CASSEGHFTEAFF.

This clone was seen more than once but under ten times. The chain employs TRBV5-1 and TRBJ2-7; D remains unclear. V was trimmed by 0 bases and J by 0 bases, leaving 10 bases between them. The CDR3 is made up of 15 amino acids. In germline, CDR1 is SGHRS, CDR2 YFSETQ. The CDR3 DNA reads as TGCGCCAGCAGCTTGGGGTTAGGCAGCTCCTACGAGCAGTACTTC. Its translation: CASSLGLGSSYEQYF. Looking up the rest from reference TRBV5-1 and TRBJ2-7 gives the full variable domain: KAGVTQTPRYLIKTRGQQVTLSCSPISGHRSVSWYQQTPGQGLQFLFEYFSETQRNKGNFPGRFSGRQFSNSRSEMNVSTLELGDSALYLCASSLGLGSSYEQYFGPGTRLTVT.

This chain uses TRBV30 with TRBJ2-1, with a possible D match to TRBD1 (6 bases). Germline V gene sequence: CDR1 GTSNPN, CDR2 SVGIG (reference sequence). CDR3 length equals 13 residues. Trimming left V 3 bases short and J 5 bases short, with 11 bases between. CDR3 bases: TGTGCCTGGAGCCCGGACAGTGACAATGAGCAGTTCTTC. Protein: CAWSPDSDNEQFF.

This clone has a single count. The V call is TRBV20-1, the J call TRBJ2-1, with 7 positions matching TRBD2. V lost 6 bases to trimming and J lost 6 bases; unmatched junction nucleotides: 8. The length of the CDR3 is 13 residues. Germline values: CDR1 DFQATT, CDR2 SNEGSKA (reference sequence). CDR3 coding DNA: TGCAGTGCCCGACCGGGGGGATCCAATGAGCAGTTCTTC. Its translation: CSARPGGSNEQFF.

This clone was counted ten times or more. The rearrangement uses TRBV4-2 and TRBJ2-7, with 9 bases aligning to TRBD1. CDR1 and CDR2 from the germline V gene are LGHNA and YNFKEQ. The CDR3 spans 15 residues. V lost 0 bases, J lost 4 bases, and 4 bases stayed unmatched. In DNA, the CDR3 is TGTGCCAGCAGCCAAGACCCGGGACAGGGTTACGAGCAGTACTTC. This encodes CASSQDPGQGYEQYF.

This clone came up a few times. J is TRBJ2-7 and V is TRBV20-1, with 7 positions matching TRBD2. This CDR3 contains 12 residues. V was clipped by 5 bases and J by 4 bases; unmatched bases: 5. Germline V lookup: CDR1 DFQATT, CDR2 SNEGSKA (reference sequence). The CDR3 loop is CSAWGGSYEQYF. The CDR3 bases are TGCAGTGCTTGGGGCGGGAGTTACGAGCAGTACTTC.

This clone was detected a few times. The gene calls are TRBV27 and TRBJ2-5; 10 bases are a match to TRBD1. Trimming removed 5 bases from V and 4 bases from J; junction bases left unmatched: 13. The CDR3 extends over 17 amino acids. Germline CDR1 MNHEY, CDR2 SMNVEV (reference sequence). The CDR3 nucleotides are TGTGCCAGCAGTCCAGGGCAACCGACAGGGGGCATAGAGACCCAGTACTTC. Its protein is CASSPGQPTGGIETQYF.

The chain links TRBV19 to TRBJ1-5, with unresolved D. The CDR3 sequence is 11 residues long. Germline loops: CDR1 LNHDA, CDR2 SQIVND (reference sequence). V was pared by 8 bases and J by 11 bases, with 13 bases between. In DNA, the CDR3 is TGTGCCAGTGGGTTAGGAGTTGCCCAGCATTTT. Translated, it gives CASGLGVAQHF.

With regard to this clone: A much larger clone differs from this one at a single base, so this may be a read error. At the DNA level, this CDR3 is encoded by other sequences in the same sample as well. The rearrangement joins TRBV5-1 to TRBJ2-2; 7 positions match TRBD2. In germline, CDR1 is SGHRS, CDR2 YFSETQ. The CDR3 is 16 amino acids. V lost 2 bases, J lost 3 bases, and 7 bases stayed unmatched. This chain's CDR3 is CASSLLAAGDTGELFF. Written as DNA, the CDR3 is TGCGCCAGCAGCTTACTTGCGGCGGGAGACACCGGGGAGCTGTTTTTT.

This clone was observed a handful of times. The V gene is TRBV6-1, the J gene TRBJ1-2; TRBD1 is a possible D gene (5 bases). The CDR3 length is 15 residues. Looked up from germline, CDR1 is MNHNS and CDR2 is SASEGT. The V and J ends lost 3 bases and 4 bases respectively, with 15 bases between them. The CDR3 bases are TGTGCCAGCAGTGATGGGGCTTTAAAGCCCTATGGCTACACCTTC. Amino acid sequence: CASSDGALKPYGYTF.

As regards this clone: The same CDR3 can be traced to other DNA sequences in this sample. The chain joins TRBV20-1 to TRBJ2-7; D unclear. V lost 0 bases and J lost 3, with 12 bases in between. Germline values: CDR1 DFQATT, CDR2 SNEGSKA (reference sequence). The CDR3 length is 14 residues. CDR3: CSARDRVGNYEQYF. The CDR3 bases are TGCAGTGCTAGAGATAGGGTGGGTAACTACGAGCAGTACTTC.

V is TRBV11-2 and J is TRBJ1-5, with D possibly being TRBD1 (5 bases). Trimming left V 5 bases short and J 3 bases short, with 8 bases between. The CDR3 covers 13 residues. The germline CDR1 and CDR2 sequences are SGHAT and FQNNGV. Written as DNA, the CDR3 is TGTGCCAGCAGCGACAGATTCAATCAGCCCCAGCATTTT. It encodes CASSDRFNQPQHF.

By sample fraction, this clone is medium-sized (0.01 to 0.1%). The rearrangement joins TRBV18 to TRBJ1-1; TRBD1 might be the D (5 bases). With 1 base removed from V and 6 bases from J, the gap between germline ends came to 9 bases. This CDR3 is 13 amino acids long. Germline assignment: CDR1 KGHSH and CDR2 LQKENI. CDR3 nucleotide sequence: TGTGCCAGCTCACCACAGGCGGGGGCTGAAGCTTTCTTT. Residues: CASSPQAGAEAFF.

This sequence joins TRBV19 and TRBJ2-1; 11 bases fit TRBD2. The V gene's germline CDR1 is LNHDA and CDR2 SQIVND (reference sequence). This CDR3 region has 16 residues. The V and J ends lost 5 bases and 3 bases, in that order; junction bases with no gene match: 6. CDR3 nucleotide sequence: TGTGCCAGTAGTCGACTTGGGACTAGCGGCTACAATGAGCAGTTCTTC. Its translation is CASSRLGTSGYNEQFF. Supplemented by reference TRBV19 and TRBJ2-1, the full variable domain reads DGGITQSPKYLFRKEGQNVTLSCEQNLNHDAMYWYRQDPGQGLRLIYYSQIVNDFQKGDIAEGYSVSREKKESFPLTVTSAQKNPTAFYLCASSRLGTSGYNEQFFGPGTRLTVL.

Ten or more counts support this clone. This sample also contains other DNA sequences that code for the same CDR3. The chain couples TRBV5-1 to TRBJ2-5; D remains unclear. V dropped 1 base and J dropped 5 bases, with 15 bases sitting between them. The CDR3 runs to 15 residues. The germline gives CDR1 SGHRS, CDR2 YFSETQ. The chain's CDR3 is CASSLRTAAEETQYF. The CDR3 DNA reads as TGCGCCAGCAGCTTGCGCACGGCGGCAGAGGAGACCCAGTACTTC.

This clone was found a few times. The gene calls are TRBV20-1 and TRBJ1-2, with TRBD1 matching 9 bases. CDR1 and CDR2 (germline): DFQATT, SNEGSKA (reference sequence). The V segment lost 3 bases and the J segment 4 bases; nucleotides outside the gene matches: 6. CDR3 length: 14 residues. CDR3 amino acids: CSASLQGAGYGYTF. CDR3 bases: TGCAGTGCTAGCCTACAGGGGGCTGGCTATGGCTACACCTTC.

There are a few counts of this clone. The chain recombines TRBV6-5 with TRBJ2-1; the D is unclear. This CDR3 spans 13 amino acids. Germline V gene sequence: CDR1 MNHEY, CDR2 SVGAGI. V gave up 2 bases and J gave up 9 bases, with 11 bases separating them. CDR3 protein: CASSYGGFSEQFF. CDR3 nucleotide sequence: TGTGCCAGCAGTTACGGTGGGTTTTCTGAGCAGTTCTTC.

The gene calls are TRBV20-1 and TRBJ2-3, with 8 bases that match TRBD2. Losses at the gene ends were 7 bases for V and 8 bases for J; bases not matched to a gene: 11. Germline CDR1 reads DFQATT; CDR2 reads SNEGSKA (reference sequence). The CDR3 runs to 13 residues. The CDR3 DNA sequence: TGCAGTGTCAGAGGTCCCAGCGGGGGTACGCAGTATTTT. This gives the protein CSVRGPSGGTQYF.

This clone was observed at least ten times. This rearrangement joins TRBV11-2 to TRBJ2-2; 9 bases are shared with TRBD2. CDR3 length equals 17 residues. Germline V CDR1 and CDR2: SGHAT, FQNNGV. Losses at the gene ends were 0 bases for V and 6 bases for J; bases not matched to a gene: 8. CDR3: CASSLDFAGGPSGELFF. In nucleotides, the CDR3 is TGTGCCAGCAGCTTAGATTTCGCGGGAGGGCCCTCCGGGGAGCTGTTTTTT. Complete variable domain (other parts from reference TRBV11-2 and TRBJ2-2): EAGVAQSPRYKIIEKRQSVAFWCNPISGHATLYWYQQILGQGPKLLIQFQNNGVVDDSQLPKDRFSAERLKGVDSTLKIQPAKLEDSAVYLCASSLDFAGGPSGELFFGEGSRLTVL.

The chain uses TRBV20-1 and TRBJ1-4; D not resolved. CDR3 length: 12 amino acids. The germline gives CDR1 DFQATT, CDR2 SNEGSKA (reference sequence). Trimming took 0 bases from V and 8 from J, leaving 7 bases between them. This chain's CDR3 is CSARDEEEKLFF. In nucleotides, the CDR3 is TGCAGTGCTAGAGATGAGGAGGAAAAACTGTTTTTT.